Each of the 21 T cell receptor beta chains below was sequenced from the same sample in a study of blood T cell repertoires in COVID-19. TCRdb's table, derived via immunoSEQ multiplex PCR, lists solely in-frame clones and lacks some. The table has around 270,000 clones, around 86% seen once. Sequenced: peripheral blood. The receptors originated from a man between 35 and 55 years old who had recovered from COVID-19.

This sequence joins TRBV4-2 and TRBJ1-2, with D uncertain. The CDR3 is 12 residues long. Trimming removed 6 bases at V and 4 bases at J, with 9 bases between. The V gene's germline CDR1 is LGHNA and CDR2 YNFKEQ. CDR3 region: CASREGPYGYTF. The CDR3 DNA reads as TGTGCCAGCAGGGAGGGCCCCTATGGCTACACCTTC.

The rearrangement links TRBV27 to TRBJ1-1; 9 bases align to TRBD1. This CDR3 is built from 15 residues. Germline V gene sequence: CDR1 MNHEY, CDR2 SMNVEV (reference sequence). V trimming: 6 bases; J trimming: 3 bases; junction bases outside the gene matches: 8. The CDR3 here is CASSAHRGPDTEAFF. The CDR3 nucleotides are TGTGCCAGCAGCGCTCACAGGGGGCCCGACACTGAAGCTTTCTTT.

CDR3 protein: CASSLLGPDSGSSYNEQFF. For the CDR3, the DNA is TGTGCCAGCAGCCTTCTTGGGCCAGATAGCGGGAGCTCCTACAATGAGCAGTTCTTC. The chain combines TRBV27 with TRBJ2-1; 9 bases fit TRBD2. The V gene end was trimmed by 6 bases and the J gene end by 0 bases; junction bases not matched to a gene: 15. Germline CDR1 is MNHEY and CDR2 is SMNVEV (reference sequence). This CDR3 is built from 19 residues.

A single count supports this clone. CDR3 in DNA: TGTGTTCCAGGGGAACGTCGCACAGATACGCAGTATTTT. As protein: CVPGERRTDTQYF. The V call is TRBV21-1, the J call TRBJ2-3; the D call of TRBD1 is as the table states it, not checked on the DNA. TRBV21-1 is a pseudogene. The CDR3 consists of 13 residues.

This clone showed up just a few times. The chain couples TRBV29-1 to TRBJ2-7; TRBD2 agrees at 7 bases. There are 13 residues in the CDR3. Germline loops: CDR1 SQVTM, CDR2 ANQGSEA. The trim removed 6 bases at V and 1 base at J, leaving 6 bases unmatched. CDR3 in DNA: TGCAGCGTCGGACTAGTTGGGTCCTACGAGCAGTACTTC. Protein: CSVGLVGSYEQYF.

The genes are TRBV24-1 and TRBJ2-1; D is uncertain. Trimming shortened V by 3 bases and J by 6 bases, and 2 bases separated the two germline ends. Germline CDR1 KGHDR, CDR2 SFDVKD. CDR3 length equals 11 residues. The CDR3 protein is CATSDRNEQFF. CDR3 coding DNA: TGTGCCACCAGTGATCGCAATGAGCAGTTCTTC.

V and J are TRBV10-3 and TRBJ2-1, with D perhaps matching TRBD1 (6 bases). The CDR3 is 17 amino acids. Germline V CDR1 and CDR2: ENHRY, SYGVKD. V was pared by 0 bases and J by 5 bases, with 17 bases between. The DNA of the CDR3 is TGTGCCATCAGTGAGTCGAACAGGGCCATCATACACAATGAGCAGTTCTTC. It codes for CAISESNRAIIHNEQFF.

The J gene is TRBJ2-5, the V gene TRBV5-1, with a weak D call TRBD2 (6 bases). V was trimmed by 2 bases and J by 4 bases, leaving 18 bases between them. This CDR3 contains 16 residues. The V gene's germline CDR1 is SGHRS and CDR2 YFSETQ. The DNA of the CDR3 is TGCGCCAGCAGCTTCGGACTAAGAAGGATCCCAGAGACCCAGTACTTC. It codes for CASSFGLRRIPETQYF.

The V call is TRBV5-8, the J call TRBJ2-4, with D unclear. The V gene lost 0 bases and the J gene lost 0 bases, with 13 bases spanning the gap. Germline lookup yields CDR1 SGHTS and CDR2 YDEGEE. The CDR3 length is 17 residues. The CDR3 is CASSLAISDLAKNIQYF. For the CDR3, the DNA is TGTGCCAGCAGCTTGGCCATCAGCGACCTAGCCAAAAACATTCAGTACTTC.

This clone was seen once. This chain links TRBV7-2 with TRBJ2-1; 7 positions match TRBD1. CDR1 is SGHTA, CDR2 FQGNSA, per germline. This CDR3 comprises 15 residues. Germline trimming cut 4 bases from V and 5 bases from J; bases unmatched to any gene: 8. The CDR3 region is CASSSSLGQNNEQFF. The CDR3 nucleotides are TGTGCCAGCAGCTCATCTTTGGGACAGAACAATGAGCAGTTCTTC.

The chain couples TRBV9 to TRBJ2-7; D may be TRBD2 (6 bases). Germline lookup yields CDR1 SGDLS and CDR2 YYNGEE. This CDR3 comprises 13 residues. V gave up 2 bases and J gave up 10 bases, with 16 bases separating them. CDR3 sequence (DNA): TGTGCCAGCAGCGTCAGCCTGACTAGTAATCAGTACTTC. Protein: CASSVSLTSNQYF.

The chain joins TRBV9 to TRBJ1-3, with no clear D. This CDR3 has 16 amino acids. Germline V gives CDR1 SGDLS, CDR2 YYNGEE. The ends were cut back, 0 bases at V and 0 bases at J, with 10 bases in the middle. CDR3 sequence: CASSVAAAFSGNTIYF. CDR3 nucleotides: TGTGCCAGCAGCGTAGCTGCGGCGTTCTCTGGAAACACCATATATTTT.

This clone has just one count. The rearrangement uses TRBV11-3 and TRBJ1-4; 7 bases are a match to TRBD1. Germline CDR1 is SGHNT and CDR2 is YENEEA. There are 18 residues in the CDR3. Trimming cost V 5 bases and J 8 bases; bases outside gene matches: 20. The CDR3 spells CASSPSPARGRSREKLFF. CDR3 coding DNA: TGTGCCAGCAGCCCCTCCCCCGCCAGGGGGAGATCGAGGGAAAAACTGTTTTTT.

This clone was counted once. The chain uses TRBV7-9 and TRBJ2-5; 11 bases line up with TRBD2. Looked up from germline, CDR1 is SEHNR and CDR2 is FQNEAQ (reference sequence). This CDR3 has 15 residues. Unmatched junction bases numbered 7, after V lost 8 bases and J lost 2 bases. The CDR3 sequence: CASRTGLAEQETQYF. In nucleotides, the CDR3 is TGTGCCAGCCGGACGGGACTAGCGGAACAAGAGACCCAGTACTTC.

J is TRBJ1-1 and V is TRBV15; D is perhaps TRBD1 (6 bases). The CDR3 is 13 amino acids. Germline CDR1 is LNHNV and CDR2 is YYDKDF (reference sequence). The V end lost 10 bases, the J end lost 4 bases, and 16 bases lay between the germline ends. The CDR3 sequence: CAIEEGVGTEAFF. The CDR3 coding sequence is TGTGCCATCGAAGAGGGGGTCGGCACTGAAGCTTTCTTT.

This chain joins TRBV15 and TRBJ2-7, with TRBD2 matching 9 bases. The CDR3 has 15 residues. After removal of 1 base from V and 4 bases from J, the junction contained 5 bases not matched to a gene. The germline CDR1 and CDR2 sequences are LNHNV and YYDKDF (reference sequence). Here the CDR3 reads CATSRALAGTYEQYF. The CDR3 DNA reads TGTGCCACCAGCAGAGCGCTAGCGGGAACTTACGAGCAGTACTTC.

The chain carries TRBV10-3 and TRBJ2-7; 10 bases are shared with TRBD2. The V gene end was trimmed by 6 bases and the J gene end by 2 bases; junction bases not matched to a gene: 7. The CDR3 loop spans 15 amino acids. Germline CDR1 reads ENHRY; CDR2 reads SYGVKD. CDR3 in DNA: TGTGCCATCAGCACTAGCGGGGAAAGAGCCTACGAGCAGTACTTC. Protein sequence: CAISTSGERAYEQYF.

The chain has TRBV9 and TRBJ1-1; no clear D gene. Germline CDR1 SGDLS, CDR2 YYNGEE. This CDR3 comprises 13 residues. Trimming removed 0 bases from V and 4 bases from J, with 7 bases in between. DNA of the CDR3: TGTGCCAGCAGCGTAGCCTCTAGCACTGAAGCTTTCTTT. Translated, it gives CASSVASSTEAFF.

This clone has only one observation. V gene TRBV7-6 combines with J gene TRBJ1-3, with no clear D. Germline CDR1 reads SGHVS; CDR2 reads FNYEAQ. V was pared by 2 bases and J by 4 bases, with 6 bases between. The CDR3 sequence is 13 residues long. The CDR3 spells CASSLFQGNTIYF. The CDR3 DNA reads as TGTGCCAGCAGCTTATTCCAGGGAAACACCATATATTTT.

The rearrangement uses TRBV5-1 and TRBJ1-1, with a possible D match to TRBD1 (6 bases). V was cut by 3 bases and J by 2 bases, with 14 bases left in between. This CDR3 region has 15 residues. Germline values: CDR1 SGHRS, CDR2 YFSETQ. The CDR3 spells CASSSLGGANTEAFF. For the CDR3, the DNA is TGCGCCAGCAGCTCATTAGGGGGGGCTAACACTGAAGCTTTCTTT. The full variable domain, in which reference TRBV5-1 and TRBJ1-1 provide the parts outside the CDR3, is KAGVTQTPRYLIKTRGQQVTLSCSPISGHRSVSWYQQTPGQGLQFLFEYFSETQRNKGNFPGRFSGRQFSNSRSEMNVSTLELGDSALYLCASSSLGGANTEAFFGQGTRLTVV.

The chain employs TRBV12-3 or TRBV12-4 and TRBJ2-1; D gene uncertain. Deletions cut 2 bases from V and 8 bases from J, with 4 bases between. The CDR3 is made up of 11 amino acids. The CDR3 is CASSLLYEQFF. CDR3 nucleotides: TGTGCCAGCAGTTTATTATATGAGCAGTTCTTC.